Below, one T cell receptor (beta chain) is given with its context. These data come from a study of blood T cell repertoires in COVID-19. About the research overall: From T cells, B-cell-depleted T cells, or PBMCs came the material, which was cDNA or gDNA.

Original processing notes: Amplification from reference gene primers served as the basis for estimated nucleated cell counts. TCRdb's table, derived via immunoSEQ multiplex PCR, lists solely in-frame clones and lacks some. The DNA was the basis for D and trimming; V, J and clone size are from that table. Here the sample spans 100,000 to 150,000 clones, 69% being singletons. This receptor was obtained from a woman in her sixties or seventies with acute or convalescent COVID-19. Sequenced sample: peripheral blood.

The CDR3 loop reads CSVRDSWESPLHF. The CDR3 DNA reads TGCAGCGTACGGGACAGTTGGGAGTCACCCCTCCACTTT. This rearrangement joins TRBV29-1 to TRBJ1-6; 7 nucleotides line up with TRBD1. V dropped 6 bases and J dropped 10; count of bases not matched to a gene: 9. The CDR3 length is 13 residues. CDR1 SQVTM and CDR2 ANQGSEA come from the germline V gene.